Included here is one T cell receptor (beta chain) sequence, with context. Its antigen is not yet known. Base-call qualities are not available, and no considerably larger clone is one nucleotide away. The library was made by the immunoSEQ multiplex PCR assay. For the multiplex PCR, a mixture combining 60 forward primers for TCR Vbeta segments and 13 reverse primers for TCR Jbeta segments was used. A multiplex PCR assay on genomic DNA amplified the CDR3 region of rearranged TCR beta genes. The amplified TCR beta libraries were sequenced on the Illumina HiSeq System as 87-base-pair reads. On the authors' methods: In a later analysis, 77 million or so unique TCR beta chains were counted across the roughly 610 repertoires, and about 9.9 million of these chains were shared by at least two donors. To remove PCR and sequencing errors, raw reads were error-corrected and collapsed into unique sequences using a nearest-neighbor algorithm that merged closely related sequences. Alignment of CDR3 sequences to IMGT reference sequences was used to assign V, D and J gene segments. Each retained sequence needed at least a six-nucleotide match to both a V gene segment and a J gene segment. Rearrangements were classified as productive when the CDR3 lacked stop codons and remained in frame with V and J, and all other rearrangements were classified as non-productive. Following IMGT convention, CDR3 was defined as the stretch from the second conserved V-encoded cysteine up to the conserved J-encoded phenylalanine. The earlier analysis of 450 to 750 of the donors excluded any sequence lacking an unambiguous match to a single V gene segment. In an earlier analysis of 450 to 750 of the donors, a V segment was called functional when productive rearrangements were above 56.7%, and segregating when the standard deviation between donors exceeded 5%. A statistical classification framework was built to diagnose cytomegalovirus status from the catalog of TCR beta chain sequences. V and J gene assignment, in a later analysis, came from comparing TCR nucleotide sequences with IMGT/GENE-DB human TR gene sequences. Using the TCRdist pipeline, a later analysis assigned CDR3 sequences along with most-parsimonious VDJ recombination scenarios. In a later analysis, each TCR beta chain was defined by its CDR3 amino acid sequence together with its V-gene family, and reads lacking a unique V-gene family were excluded. As a way to deal with suspected cross-contamination and a sequencing artifact, a later analysis dropped under 600 nucleotide sequences that were highly shared and had low generation probability. A later analysis calculated a clonal expansion index for each public chain from normalized within-repertoire ranks of inferred template counts. Generation probabilities in a later analysis came from a VDJ recombination model fitted to out-of-frame rearrangements, and those results were checked against IGoR. In a later analysis, hypergeometric tests were used to score TCR-TCR, TCR-HLA and TCR-CMV co-occurrence, with a repertoire-size bias correction applied to TCR pairs. False discovery rates were estimated in a later analysis by permuting HLA or CMV assignments 20 times. In a later analysis, co-occurring TCRs were grouped using DBSCAN, and TCRdist sequence similarity was added for clustering within HLA-allele-positive subsets. Repertoires with fewer than 30,000 or more than 120,000 public chains, plus five repertoires with anomalous nucleotide sharing, were excluded from co-occurrence clustering. Entries here come from immuneACCESS through TCRdb and include only in-frame sequences with V and J called. Some clones fail to appear in such tables; in the studies checked, an unresolved V gene covers under half of the shortfall, and the cause of the remainder is unknown. Clone size and V and J calls were adopted from that table, with D and trimming inferred from the DNA. Here the sample has about 150,000 clones; around nine tenths occur a single time. Roughly 5.2% of the sample rests with the top ten.

The sample is drawn from a study of cytomegalovirus exposure and HLA in healthy donors (dated 2017 in TCRdb). Some background on the complete study: In an earlier analysis of about 560 of the donors, around 290 Gb of sequence data and 117 million unique TCR beta sequences from roughly 180 million T cells were reported. Roughly 300 gigabases of sequencing data and tens of millions of unique TCR sequences made up an early release that covered some 640 HLA-typed donors. Of the roughly 410 genotyped donors, 80% to 90% were placed in the genetic ancestry cluster associated with self-reported Caucasian donors. The study aimed to test whether signatures of past pathogen exposure could be identified by cataloging public T cell receptors. The T cell repertoires of several hundred subjects were profiled by immunosequencing and related to cytomegalovirus serostatus. In addition to the first cohort of 666 subjects, a separate validation cohort of 120 different subjects was used. The study combined high-throughput TCR immunosequencing, statistical association of individual TCRs with disease status, and machine learning to predict cytomegalovirus infection status. A later analysis re-examined previously published TCR beta repertoires from around 670 donors and added high-resolution HLA genotyping to investigate patterns of TCR occurrence. Rather than using new phenotypic data, the later analysis identified candidate immune exposures from TCR beta sequences and from how often those sequences occurred across donors. An earlier analysis of some 600 of the donors applied high-throughput TCR beta sequencing to assess whether each TCR beta V gene segment acted as functional or pseudogenic. Donor age, sex, ethnicity and CMV serostatus were compiled alongside the repertoire data. In a later genetic analysis, genome-wide SNP genotypes for 398 of the 666 donors were used, and that subset was treated as a discovery cohort. All discovery cohort repertoires had been generated using a single sequencing platform. Class I and class II HLA loci were covered by the typing at four-digit resolution. Typing coverage varied by locus: about 629-640 donors for A, B, C, DRB1 and DQB1; around 560 for DQA1; approximately 570 for DPA1; about 450 for DPB1. About five DR-DQ haplotypes were handled as single units for association and clustering, since linkage in the cohort was strong. Across some 400 genotyped donors of the cohort, an average of about 240,000 unique TCR beta nucleotide sequences per donor were sequenced, and roughly a sixth of those sequences were non-productive. Beyond this particular receptor, the publication reports: Strong co-occurrence of HLA alleles, especially DR and DQ, made assigning TCR associations to individual alleles difficult. In vitro tests confirmed that three of the cytomegalovirus-associated TCR beta chains recognize cytomegalovirus antigens. Because HLA typing was missing for some donors at each locus, association tests included only the typed subset. In a later genetic analysis, fewer N-insertions in productive TCRs were reported among donors in an Asian-associated ancestry cluster than the roughly 700-donor mean. A total of around 150 TCR beta chains were listed by the study as associated with cytomegalovirus. Immune exposure information for the cohort was limited to CMV serostatus. Because counts were too low, some 17 rarely observed V segments, including chromosome 9 orphons, were left out of the earlier analysis of some 600 of the donors. In a later analysis, HLA-associated TCR beta chains showed more clonal expansion and lower generation probabilities than non-associated chains that were equally common. Most TCR sequences were observed very rarely across donors, whereas some public TCRs were present in many individuals. Broadly in line with IMGT annotations, most TCR beta V segments showed up in productive rearrangements about 87% or about 30% of the time in an earlier analysis of approximately 600 of the donors. A group of highly shared sequence variants was considered likely to be a technical artifact of the sequencing pipeline. In a later analysis, the rate of TCR association differed among HLA loci, with DRB1 alleles having the most associated TCRs and HLA-C alleles having the fewest. It was suggested by the authors that the approach could potentially be generalized to other disease states and immunological phenotypes. Linkage disequilibrium might explain the correlated functional status among segregating V segments, but an unknown experimental factor could not be ruled out. A further reported finding was that TCR beta sequences accurately predicted the HLA-A and HLA-B alleles for most subjects in the first cohort. A later analysis reported that several top co-occurrence clusters appeared linked to parvovirus B19, influenza, CMV and Epstein-Barr virus. In a later genetic analysis, a missense DCLRE1C variant was associated with V-gene and J-gene trimming of TCR beta chains, and the association was replicated in an independent cohort. Specific HLA alleles were associated with 15,000 to 20,000 TCR beta sequences at a false discovery rate of 0.05 in a later analysis. A later analysis found that most CMV-associated TCR beta chains appeared HLA-restricted, with HLA associations seemingly driven largely by CMV exposure. Presence/absence analyses assumed roughly uniform sequencing depth across donors, an assumption that may not hold. The classifier was reported to diagnose cytomegalovirus status with high specificity and sensitivity in both the original cohort and the validation cohort. Only TCR beta chains were sequenced in this cohort, and the absence of alpha or paired-chain data limited detectable features.

The cohort was made up of 500 to 800 healthy bone marrow donors. Cohort members were all nominally healthy when sampled, although unrecorded immune exposures were likely present. The donor tested CMV seronegative, placing the donor among the 350 to 400 seronegative members of the cohort. A peripheral blood sample was provided by each donor, and peripheral blood mononuclear cells were used for TCR beta sequencing. The Qiagen DNeasy Blood Extraction Kit was used to extract genomic DNA from the blood cell samples. The receptor's source is a woman between 25 and 40 years old in good health and CMV-seronegative. Sequenced input: PBMCs.

The sequence in DNA is TGTGCCACCGAGACTAGCGGGATAGGGGATACGCAGTATTTT. Its protein is CATETSGIGDTQYF. This sequence uses TRBV28 and TRBJ2-3, with 11 middle bases fitting TRBD2. V is pruned by 10 bases and J by 6 bases, leaving 9 bases of the junction without a gene match. According to the germline V gene, CDR1 reads MDHEN and CDR2 reads SYDVKM. From its cysteine to its phenylalanine, the CDR3 spans 14 amino acids. The entry retains the CDR3 DNA only, 42 bases that are in frame from base 1. Here the CDR3 is joined to the reference TRBV28 and TRBJ2-3 genes, and the full variable domain is: DVKVTQSSRYLVKRTGEKVFLECVQDMDHENMFWYRQDPGLGLRLIYFSYDVKMKEKGDIPEGYSVSREKKERFSLILESASTNQTSMYLCATETSGIGDTQYFGPGTRLTVL.